The 4 T cell receptor beta chains listed next were all sequenced from one sample in a study of blood T cells in healthy people across ages. With a J-beta primer mix and a sample-barcoded 5' primer, a second PCR ran about 7 to 12 cycles. MiXCR, run by TCRdb on the 5' RACE reads, gives a single entry per CDR3 protein. Of some 1.6 million distinct CDR3 sequences listed, about 31% are singletons. Sample: blood. These receptors were taken from a woman aged 25 to 39 in good health.

The chain combines TRBV7-8 with TRBJ2-1; 9 bases are a match to TRBD2. Germline V gives CDR1 SGHVS, CDR2 FQNEAQ. The CDR3 contains 16 residues. The junction had 9 bases not matched to a gene; V was cut back by 6 bases and J by 3 bases. In DNA, the CDR3 is TGTGCCAGCAGGCCCCTCGAGCGGGGGGTCTACAATGAGCAGTTCTTC. This translates into CASRPLERGVYNEQFF.

This clonotype was observed a few times. The chain is built from TRBV20-1 and TRBJ2-7; possibly TRBD2 for D (5 bases). The CDR3 spans 13 residues. V was shortened by 0 bases and J by 6 bases, with 12 bases between the two germline ends. From germline, CDR1 is DFQATT and CDR2 SNEGSKA (reference sequence). CDR3 sequence: CSARDEGTGEQYF. The CDR3 DNA reads as TGCAGTGCTAGAGATGAGGGAACGGGCGAGCAGTACTTC.

This clonotype was counted only a few times. In DNA form, the CDR3 reads TGTGCCAGCAGCTTGGGTGTTGGCGGGGAGCAGTTCTTC. Its translation is CASSLGVGGEQFF. The chain couples TRBV11-2 to TRBJ2-1; perhaps TRBD2 as D (5 bases). There are 13 residues in the CDR3. V was clipped by 3 bases and J by 10 bases, with 13 bases between them. Germline V lookup: CDR1 SGHAT, CDR2 FQNNGV.

This clonotype turned up a few times. The chain carries TRBV27 and TRBJ1-2; 7 bases map to TRBD1. CDR1 and CDR2 from the germline V gene are MNHEY and SMNVEV (reference sequence). V lost 4 bases and J lost 2; bases outside the gene matches: 7. This CDR3 has 15 amino acids. The CDR3 reads CASSYAPDRNYGYTF. In nucleotides, the CDR3 is TGTGCCAGCAGTTACGCCCCGGACAGGAACTATGGCTACACCTTC.